This passage covers 29 T cell receptor beta chains from one sample sequenced in a study of T cells in narcolepsy. The method was immunoSEQ multiplex PCR; TCRdb's version includes in-frame clones alone and lacks a portion of them. Seen here are tens of thousands of clones, about 92% observed once, and the top ten hold about 1.1%. Sequencing used CD45RA- memory CD4+ T cells from PBMCs. The receptors were gathered from a human donor with narcolepsy.

V and J are TRBV6-4 and TRBJ1-2, with 10 bases fitting TRBD1. This CDR3 contains 15 residues. Germline trimming cut 5 bases from V and 4 bases from J; bases unmatched to any gene: 7. Germline assignment: CDR1 MRHNA and CDR2 SNTAGT. CDR3 DNA: TGTGCCAGCAGTCTGGACAGGGGGGCTGTCTATGGCTACACCTTC. Residues: CASSLDRGAVYGYTF.

The chain couples TRBV11-3 to TRBJ1-1; D gene uncertain. The CDR3 length is 13 residues. The germline CDR1 and CDR2 sequences are SGHNT and YENEEA. V dropped 2 bases and J dropped 3 bases, with 7 bases sitting between them. CDR3 bases: TGTGCCAGCAGCTTAAGGCCGGACACTGAAGCTTTCTTT. Residues: CASSLRPDTEAFF.

The rearrangement uses TRBV5-4 and TRBJ2-6, with D possibly TRBD2 on 7 matching bases. The CDR3 covers 16 residues. The ends were cut back, 2 bases at V and 2 bases at J, with 11 bases in the middle. Germline loops: CDR1 SGHNT, CDR2 YYREEE (reference sequence). CDR3 nucleotides: TGTGCCAGCAGCTTAGGGGGGGCTCCTGGGGCCAACGTCCTGACTTTC. Amino acid sequence: CASSLGGAPGANVLTF.

The V call is TRBV2, the J call TRBJ2-3; 8 nucleotides agree with TRBD2. Looked up from germline, CDR1 is SNHLY and CDR2 is FYNNEI. The CDR3 sequence is 14 residues long. J gave up 4 bases and V 5 bases, and 5 bases lay outside the gene matches. As DNA, the CDR3 is TGTGCCAGCAGTTTGGGACTAGGGGCAGATACGCAGTATTTT. It yields the protein CASSLGLGADTQYF.

J is TRBJ1-2 and V is TRBV9; D is undetermined. V was shortened by 0 bases and J by 4 bases, with 10 bases between the two germline ends. This CDR3 is built from 14 residues. CDR1 and CDR2 from the germline V gene are SGDLS and YYNGEE. CDR3 DNA sequence: TGTGCCAGCAGCGTAGGAGGGCGCGCCTATGGCTACACCTTC. This encodes CASSVGGRAYGYTF. The variable domain in full, completed from reference TRBV9 and TRBJ1-2, reads DSGVTQTPKHLITATGQRVTLRCSPRSGDLSVYWYQQSLDQGLQFLIQYYNGEERAKGNILERFSAQQFPDLHSELNLSSLELGDSALYFCASSVGGRAYGYTFGSGTRLTVV.

The chain couples TRBV18 to TRBJ1-1; D unresolved. The CDR3 consists of 16 residues. The germline gives CDR1 KGHSH, CDR2 LQKENI. The ends were cut back, 3 bases at V and 3 bases at J, with 17 bases in the middle. The CDR3 nucleotides read TGTGCCAGCTCACCGCCAGGACTGTTTTCGGACACTGAAGCTTTCTTT. Protein product: CASSPPGLFSDTEAFF.

A few counts support this clone. The chain links TRBV5-1 to TRBJ2-5; TRBD2 is a possible D gene (6 bases). With 0 bases removed from V and 3 bases from J, the gap between germline ends came to 9 bases. From germline, CDR1 is SGHRS and CDR2 YFSETQ. This CDR3 spans 14 amino acids. CDR3 sequence reads: CASSLGLVEETQYF. The CDR3 bases are TGCGCCAGCAGCTTGGGACTAGTTGAAGAGACCCAGTACTTC.

The V and J genes are TRBV10-3 and TRBJ1-4; 12 bases are a match to TRBD1. CDR1 and CDR2 from the germline V gene are ENHRY and SYGVKD. J gave up 3 bases and V 6 bases, and 5 bases lay outside the gene matches. The CDR3 is 16 residues long. The CDR3 protein is CAIRPGQGASNEKLFF. The CDR3 region has the DNA TGTGCCATCAGACCGGGACAGGGGGCCTCTAATGAAAAACTGTTTTTT.

CDR3 bases: TGCAGCGCTCACCTCGGGGGGTTCAGCACTGAAGCTTTCTTT. It translates to CSAHLGGFSTEAFF. This sequence joins TRBV29-1 and TRBJ1-1; D might be TRBD1 (5 bases). Germline values: CDR1 SQVTM, CDR2 ANQGSEA. V was shortened by 7 bases and J by 4 bases, with 19 bases between the two germline ends. There are 14 residues in the CDR3.

The chain recombines TRBV7-9 with TRBJ2-7; 7 nucleotides match TRBD2. Per the germline V gene, CDR1 is SEHNR and CDR2 is FQNEAQ (reference sequence). The length of the CDR3 is 14 residues. After removal of 1 base from V and 9 bases from J, the junction contained 9 bases not matched to a gene. CDR3 in amino acids: CASSLGSSGTGQYF. CDR3 in DNA: TGTGCCAGCAGCTTAGGATCTAGCGGTACGGGGCAGTACTTC.

The chain has TRBV2 and TRBJ1-5, with TRBD1 identical over 7 bases. Germline CDR1 is SNHLY and CDR2 is FYNNEI. This CDR3 contains 14 residues. Trimming cost V 8 bases and J 4 bases; bases outside gene matches: 8. The CDR3 region has the DNA TGTGCCAGCCGAGGAAGGGGGCCAAATCAGCCCCAGCATTTT. This gives the protein CASRGRGPNQPQHF.

J is TRBJ2-7 and V is TRBV10-3; D ambiguous. There are 15 residues in the CDR3. Between the trimmed V and J ends, which lost 0 bases and 0 bases, there was a span of 9 bases. The germline V gene has CDR1 ENHRY and CDR2 SYGVKD. CDR3 protein: CAISESQRSSYEQYF. The CDR3 DNA sequence: TGTGCCATCAGTGAGTCCCAGCGCTCCTCCTACGAGCAGTACTTC.

The rearrangement links TRBV25-1 to TRBJ1-4; 7 nucleotides match TRBD1. The germline V gene has CDR1 MGHDK and CDR2 SYGVNS. The trim removed 5 bases at V and 14 bases at J, leaving 17 bases unmatched. The CDR3 contains 15 residues. CDR3 DNA sequence: TGTGCCAGCAGTAAGGTGACAGGGTTAACCTACAAGCTGTTTTTT. Translated: CASSKVTGLTYKLFF.

The V and J genes are TRBV5-1 and TRBJ2-3; D is perhaps TRBD1 (6 bases). Germline V CDR1 and CDR2: SGHRS, YFSETQ. The CDR3 consists of 15 residues. Trimming left V 5 bases short and J 0 bases short, with 13 bases between. CDR3 in DNA: TGCGCCAGCAGACCGGACAGTACTAGCACAGATACGCAGTATTTT. It is translated as CASRPDSTSTDTQYF. The full variable domain, with the rest looked up from reference TRBV5-1 and TRBJ2-3, is KAGVTQTPRYLIKTRGQQVTLSCSPISGHRSVSWYQQTPGQGLQFLFEYFSETQRNKGNFPGRFSGRQFSNSRSEMNVSTLELGDSALYLCASRPDSTSTDTQYFGPGTRLTVL.

V is TRBV15 and J is TRBJ1-5; D may be TRBD1 (5 bases). Germline CDR1 and CDR2: LNHNV and YYDKDF (reference sequence). This CDR3 region has 13 residues. With 7 bases removed from V and 3 bases from J, the gap between germline ends came to 10 bases. The CDR3 spells CATTDRSNQPQHF. DNA of the CDR3: TGTGCCACCACAGACAGATCCAATCAGCCCCAGCATTTT.

This chain links TRBV7-2 with TRBJ1-2, with D possibly being TRBD1 (5 bases). The V end was cut by 5 bases, the J end by 5 bases, with 18 bases between. There are 15 residues in the CDR3. Germline V gene lookup returns CDR1 SGHTA and CDR2 FQGNSA. The CDR3 nucleotides are TGTGCCAGCAGCGCTGAGGGACGGGGCTCATATGGCTACACCTTC. It yields the protein CASSAEGRGSYGYTF. Full variable domain (missing parts from reference TRBV7-2 and TRBJ1-2): GAGVSQSPSNKVTEKGKDVELRCDPISGHTALYWYRQSLGQGLEFLIYFQGNSAPDKSGLPSDRFSAERTGGSVSTLTIQRTQQEDSAVYLCASSAEGRGSYGYTFGSGTRLTVV.

This chain's CDR3 is CASSQGSATDTQYF. The CDR3 nucleotides read TGTGCCAGCTCACAGGGGTCCGCCACAGATACGCAGTATTTT. The V gene is TRBV18, the J gene TRBJ2-3; D might be TRBD1 (5 bases). The V and J ends lost 4 bases and 2 bases respectively, with 10 bases between them. The CDR3 runs to 14 residues. Germline CDR1 KGHSH, CDR2 LQKENI.

The table lists this clone with a count of one. This chain links TRBV9 with TRBJ2-1; D is uncertain. The CDR3 runs to 13 residues. Germline V gene lookup returns CDR1 SGDLS and CDR2 YYNGEE. The V end lost 1 base, the J end lost 7 bases, and 9 bases lay between the germline ends. CDR3 in amino acids: CASSVQIGNEQFF. The CDR3 coding sequence is TGTGCCAGCAGCGTACAGATCGGGAATGAGCAGTTCTTC.

The chain has TRBV4-2 and TRBJ1-3; TRBD1 might be the D (5 bases). CDR3 length: 16 amino acids. Germline assignment: CDR1 LGHNA and CDR2 YNFKEQ. Trimming pared 1 base from V and 0 bases from J, leaving 10 bases between. The CDR3 protein is CASSQGTPVSGNTIYF. CDR3 nucleotides: TGTGCCAGCAGCCAAGGGACACCCGTCTCTGGAAACACCATATATTTT.

This rearrangement joins TRBV20-1 to TRBJ2-2; D is unresolved. The CDR3 runs 11 residues. CDR1 DFQATT and CDR2 SNEGSKA come from the germline V gene (reference sequence). V was cut by 6 bases and J by 7 bases, with 9 bases left in between. The CDR3 region is CSAGWYGELFF. For the CDR3, the DNA is TGCAGTGCGGGTTGGTACGGGGAGCTGTTTTTT.

This sequence joins TRBV28 and TRBJ2-1; D ambiguous. Per the germline V gene, CDR1 is MDHEN and CDR2 is SYDVKM. The CDR3 has 14 residues. V lost 6 bases to trimming and J lost 2 bases, with 11 bases between them. CDR3 in amino acids: CASRASRPYNEQFF. CDR3 DNA sequence: TGTGCCAGCAGGGCCTCAAGGCCCTACAATGAGCAGTTCTTC.

V usage is TRBV7-9 and J usage is TRBJ2-1, with 10 positions matching TRBD2. Germline trimming cut 4 bases from V and 6 bases from J; bases unmatched to any gene: 12. Germline V gives CDR1 SEHNR, CDR2 FQNEAQ (reference sequence). This CDR3 spans 17 amino acids. DNA of the CDR3: TGTGCCAGCAGCTCCACCCGAAGCGGGAGGGTAGTCAATGAGCAGTTCTTC. Translation: CASSSTRSGRVVNEQFF.

This clone was seen only once. V is TRBV15 and J is TRBJ1-2; D is unclear. The germline V and J ends were trimmed by 4 bases and 2 bases, with 14 bases remaining between them. Germline-derived CDR1 and CDR2 are LNHNV and YYDKDF (reference sequence). This CDR3 contains 15 residues. The DNA for the CDR3 is TGTGCCACCAGCAAACTCCTCACAGCGAACTATGGCTACACCTTC. Protein sequence: CATSKLLTANYGYTF.

This chain links TRBV5-1 with TRBJ2-1, with 8 positions matching TRBD2. Losses at the gene ends were 0 bases for V and 8 bases for J; bases not matched to a gene: 7. Germline V gives CDR1 SGHRS, CDR2 YFSETQ. The CDR3 totals 15 residues. The CDR3 DNA follows: TGCGCCAGCAGCTTGGATAGCGGGAAGGTACATGAGCAGTTCTTC. Its protein product is CASSLDSGKVHEQFF.

The rearrangement joins TRBV9 to TRBJ2-7; 9 bases fit TRBD2. The germline V gene has CDR1 SGDLS and CDR2 YYNGEE. The CDR3 sequence is 16 residues long. J was trimmed by 7 bases and V by 1 base; bases with no gene match: 12. DNA of the CDR3: TGTGCCAGCAGCGTAATCCCCACAAGCGGGAGGAGTGAGCAGTACTTC. Translation gives CASSVIPTSGRSEQYF.

The rearrangement links TRBV29-1 to TRBJ2-2; D is unclear. In germline, CDR1 is SQVTM, CDR2 ANQGSEA. V lost 6 bases to trimming and J lost 0 bases, with 5 bases between them. The CDR3 sequence is 12 residues long. Written as DNA, the CDR3 is TGCAGCGTCGATGCGAACACCGGGGAGCTGTTTTTT. Its translation is CSVDANTGELFF.

The chain couples TRBV28 to TRBJ2-4; 13 bases match TRBD2. This CDR3 is 21 amino acids long. After removal of 3 bases from V and 1 base from J, the junction contained 15 bases not matched to a gene. The V gene's germline CDR1 is MDHEN and CDR2 SYDVKM. The CDR3 region has the DNA TGTGCCAGCAGTTTCTGGCCCGGACGTGGGACTAGCGGGAAGGCCAAAAACATTCAGTACTTC. Translated, it gives CASSFWPGRGTSGKAKNIQYF. Looking up the rest from reference TRBV28 and TRBJ2-4 gives the full variable domain: DVKVTQSSRYLVKRTGEKVFLECVQDMDHENMFWYRQDPGLGLRLIYFSYDVKMKEKGDIPEGYSVSREKKERFSLILESASTNQTSMYLCASSFWPGRGTSGKAKNIQYFGAGTRLSVL.

CDR3 region: CASSRGRSYNEQFF. The CDR3 DNA is TGTGCCAGTAGTCGGGGCAGGTCCTACAATGAGCAGTTCTTC. The chain has TRBV19 and TRBJ2-1, with D perhaps TRBD1 or TRBD2 (5 bases each). V dropped 5 bases and J dropped 1 base, with 9 bases sitting between them. The CDR3 totals 14 residues. Germline V lookup: CDR1 LNHDA, CDR2 SQIVND (reference sequence). The full variable domain, rest sourced from reference TRBV19 and TRBJ2-1, is DGGITQSPKYLFRKEGQNVTLSCEQNLNHDAMYWYRQDPGQGLRLIYYSQIVNDFQKGDIAEGYSVSREKKESFPLTVTSAQKNPTAFYLCASSRGRSYNEQFFGPGTRLTVL.

J is TRBJ1-2 and V is TRBV18, with TRBD1 matching over 8 bases. CDR1 and CDR2 (germline): KGHSH, LQKENI. The trim removed 5 bases at V and 6 bases at J, leaving 17 bases unmatched. This CDR3 has 17 amino acids. The CDR3 bases are TGTGCCAGCTCAGGTTCACAGGGGGTAATTACTGTGGATGGCTACACCTTC. This gives the protein CASSGSQGVITVDGYTF.